Below, 6 T cell receptor beta chains from the same sample are listed, as sequenced in a study of blood T cell repertoires in COVID-19. Produced via immunoSEQ multiplex PCR; TCRdb's table is partial and in-frame only. The sample contains 150,000 or so clones, 75% to 90% of which appear only once. The sequenced sample was PBMCs or T cells enriched from blood (not recorded which). All receptors derive from a man between 70 and 80 years old who had been exposed to COVID-19.

V and J are TRBV10-2 and TRBJ2-1, with 9 bases fitting TRBD2. This CDR3 spans 17 amino acids. In germline, CDR1 is WSHSY, CDR2 SAAADI. The trim removed 4 bases at V and 7 bases at J, leaving 14 bases unmatched. Written as DNA, the CDR3 is TGCGCCAGCAGTGCGCCCACTTCCGGGACTAGCCTGAATGAGCAGTTCTTC. Encoded protein: CASSAPTSGTSLNEQFF.

V usage is TRBV3-1 (or the pseudogene TRBV3-2) and J usage is TRBJ2-6, with no clear D. Trimming left V 3 bases short and J 2 bases short, with 11 bases between. CDR3 length: 16 amino acids. Germline CDR1 and CDR2: LGHDT and YNNKEL (reference sequence). The CDR3 nucleotides are TGTGCCAGCAGCCATTATAGTCCCACTGGGGCCAACGTCCTGACTTTC. This codes for CASSHYSPTGANVLTF.

The gene calls are TRBV9 and TRBJ1-2; TRBD1 aligns across 9 bases. V dropped 2 bases and J dropped 7; count of bases not matched to a gene: 12. Looked up from germline, CDR1 is SGDLS and CDR2 is YYNGEE. The CDR3 totals 16 residues. CDR3 protein: CASSVGHGDRAGGYTF. CDR3 DNA sequence: TGTGCCAGCAGCGTTGGACACGGGGACAGGGCGGGTGGCTACACCTTC.

The chain employs TRBV3-1 (or the pseudogene TRBV3-2) and TRBJ1-5; D not certain. Trimming pared 0 bases from V and 7 bases from J, leaving 13 bases between. CDR1 and CDR2 from the germline V gene are LGHDT and YNNKEL (reference sequence). There are 15 residues in the CDR3. CDR3 amino acids: CASSQDSRRNQPQHF. The DNA for the CDR3 is TGTGCCAGCAGCCAAGACTCCCGGAGGAACCAGCCCCAGCATTTT.

The chain is built from TRBV12-3 or TRBV12-4 and TRBJ1-6, with D tentatively TRBD1 (5 bases). The CDR3 is made up of 13 amino acids. V was shortened by 4 bases and J by 9 bases, with 10 bases between the two germline ends. In DNA form, the CDR3 reads TGTGCCAGCAGTTACAGGTTAGGTTCACCCCTCCACTTT. This gives the protein CASSYRLGSPLHF.

The genes are TRBV7-9 and TRBJ2-1; D is possibly TRBD1 (5 bases). Germline lookup yields CDR1 SEHNR and CDR2 FQNEAQ (reference sequence). This CDR3 comprises 12 residues. Trimming left V 2 bases short and J 10 bases short, with 9 bases between. The CDR3 DNA sequence: TGTGCCAGCAGCTTACGACAGCTCGAGCAGTTCTTC. It specifies CASSLRQLEQFF. Complete variable domain (other parts from reference TRBV7-9 and TRBJ2-1): DTGVSQNPRHKITKRGQNVTFRCDPISEHNRLYWYRQTLGQGPEFLTYFQNEAQLEKSRLLSDRFSAERPKGSFSTLEIQRTEQGDSAMYLCASSLRQLEQFFGPGTRLTVL.